The text below deals with one T cell receptor (beta chain). This entry is derived from a study of blood T cell repertoires in COVID-19. Study at large: The United States, Italy and Spain were the sources of the acute and convalescent COVID-19 samples. The analysed material was cDNA or gDNA that came from T cells, B-cell-depleted T cells, or PBMCs.

As handled by the study authors: Estimates of nucleated cell counts were drawn from the amplification of reference gene primers. Assay: immunoSEQ multiplex PCR; the TCRdb copy retains only in-frame clones and omits some. From that table come the V and J calls and clone size; the DNA was used to work out D and trimming. The sample includes 40,000 or so clones, approximately 81% seen only once; the top ten take roughly an eighth. The specimen was peripheral blood. The clonotype was recovered from a woman between 65 and 79 years old in a cohort sampled during active COVID-19.

The CDR3 region is CASSVGSGSSYNEQFF. The CDR3, as DNA: TGTGCCAGCAGCGTAGGAAGCGGGAGCTCCTACAATGAGCAGTTCTTC. V and J are TRBV9 and TRBJ2-1; 8 bases map to TRBD2. The CDR3 spans 16 residues. The trim removed 0 bases at V and 0 bases at J, leaving 2 bases unmatched. CDR1 and CDR2 from the germline V gene are SGDLS and YYNGEE. Based on the CDR3 plus reference TRBV9 and TRBJ2-1, the full variable domain is DSGVTQTPKHLITATGQRVTLRCSPRSGDLSVYWYQQSLDQGLQFLIQYYNGEERAKGNILERFSAQQFPDLHSELNLSSLELGDSALYFCASSVGSGSSYNEQFFGPGTRLTVL.